This entry is about one T cell receptor (beta chain). Its antigen is as yet unknown. V was shortened by 6 bases and J by 5 bases, with 17 bases between the two germline ends. The CDR3 has 15 residues. This entry belongs to a study of response to subunit inactivated influenza vaccine. General observations from the study: That few new T cells are recruited by each seasonal influenza vaccination was the authors' suggestion.

TCRdb passed the RT-PCR reads through MiXCR, listing each CDR3 protein once. The table shows 500,000 to 600,000 distinct CDR3 sequences, with roughly 13% occurring only once. The source was PBMCs from blood, collected about 6 weeks after vaccination. The sequence came from a man over 45 who received an inactivated influenza vaccine. The chain has TRBV12-3 or TRBV12-4 and TRBJ2-1; maybe TRBD2 (7 bases). CDR3 protein: CASRRGASGDNEQFF. Here the CDR3 DNA reads TGTGCCAGCAGGAGGGGGGCTAGCGGTGACAATGAGCAGTTCTTC.